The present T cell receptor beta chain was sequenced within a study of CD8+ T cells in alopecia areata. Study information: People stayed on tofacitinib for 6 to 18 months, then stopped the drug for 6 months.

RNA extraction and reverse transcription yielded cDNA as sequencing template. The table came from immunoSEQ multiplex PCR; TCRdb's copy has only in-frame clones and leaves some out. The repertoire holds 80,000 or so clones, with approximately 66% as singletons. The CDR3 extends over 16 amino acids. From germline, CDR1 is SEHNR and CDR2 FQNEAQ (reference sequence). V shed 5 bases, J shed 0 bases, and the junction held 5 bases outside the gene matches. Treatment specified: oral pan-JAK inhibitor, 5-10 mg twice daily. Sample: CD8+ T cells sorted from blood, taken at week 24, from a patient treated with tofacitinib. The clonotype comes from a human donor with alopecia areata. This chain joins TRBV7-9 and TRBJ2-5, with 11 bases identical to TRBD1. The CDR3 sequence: CASSPWGQGDQETQYF. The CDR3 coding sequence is TGTGCCAGCAGCCCCTGGGGACAGGGGGACCAAGAGACCCAGTACTTC.